Reported below is one T cell receptor (beta chain). Its matching antigen is unknown. CDR3 length: 16 residues. The V gene end was trimmed by 4 bases and the J gene end by 2 bases; junction bases not matched to a gene: 9. Per the germline V gene, CDR1 is LNHDA and CDR2 is SQIVND (reference sequence). The data were taken from a study of T cell responses to AZD1222 COVID-19 vaccine. Findings and caveats of the study: Sampling captured repertoires only after the peak T cell response. Vaccine-associated CD4 TCRs ranged over spike, dominating at 160-218 and 743-854.

Generated by immunoSEQ multiplex PCR, the TCRdb table keeps only in-frame clones and is missing some. The table has some 97,000 clones, around 87% seen once. Source: peripheral blood, taken on day 0 of MenACWY control vaccination. This receptor was taken from an adult in good health. The V call is TRBV19, the J call TRBJ2-7; 9 nucleotides line up with TRBD2. This CDR3 is CASSNQASGVTYEQYF. In nucleotides, the CDR3 is TGTGCCAGTAGTAATCAGGCTAGCGGGGTCACCTACGAGCAGTACTTC.